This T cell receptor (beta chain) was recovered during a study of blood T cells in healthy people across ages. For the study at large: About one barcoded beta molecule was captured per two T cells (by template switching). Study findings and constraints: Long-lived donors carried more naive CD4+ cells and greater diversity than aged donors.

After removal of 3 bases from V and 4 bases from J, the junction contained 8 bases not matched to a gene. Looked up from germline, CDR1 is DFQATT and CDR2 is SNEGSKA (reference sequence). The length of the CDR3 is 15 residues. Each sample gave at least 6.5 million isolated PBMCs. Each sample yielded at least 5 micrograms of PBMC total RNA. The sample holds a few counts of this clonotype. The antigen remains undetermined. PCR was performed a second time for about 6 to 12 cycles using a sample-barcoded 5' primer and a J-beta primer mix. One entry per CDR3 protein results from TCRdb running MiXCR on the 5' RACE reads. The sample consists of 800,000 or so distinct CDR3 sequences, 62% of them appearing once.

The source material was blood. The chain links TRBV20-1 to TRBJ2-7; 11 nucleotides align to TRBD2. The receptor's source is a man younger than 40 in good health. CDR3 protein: CSASGTSGFKYEQYF. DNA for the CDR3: TGCAGTGCTAGTGGGACTAGCGGCTTTAAATACGAGCAGTACTTC.